Listed below are T cell receptor beta chains from one sample, sequenced in a study of OX40 agonist ivuxolimab in advanced cancers. TCRdb keeps only in-frame clones here, not all; method: immunoSEQ multiplex PCR. The table shows roughly 50,000 clones, with approximately 90% occurring only once. Sequences were derived from CD4+ or CD8+ T cells sorted from blood, sampled in a trial of the OX40 agonist ivuxolimab. Receptors were obtained from an adult with an advanced solid tumor such as melanoma, head and neck, liver or kidney cancer. Both conserved end residues are part of each CDR3. The order of the fields is clone size, V gene, D gene, J gene, CDR3 protein, CDR3 DNA. D genes are given only for firm matches. Size is omitted from some rows. Given values are once, few, many or a class for expanded clones.

size: -; V: TRBV29-1; D: -; J: TRBJ2-6; CDR3: CSFLSSGANVLTF; DNA: TGCAGCTTTTTATCGTCTGGGGCCAACGTCCTGACTTTC
size: -; V: TRBV10-1; D: -; J: TRBJ1-5; CDR3: CASSDSNQPQHF; DNA: TGCGCCAGCAGTGATAGCAATCAGCCCCAGCATTTT
size: -; V: TRBV19; D: -; J: TRBJ2-6; CDR3: CASSKRVSGANVLTF; DNA: TGTGCCAGTAGTAAACGTGTGTCGGGGGCCAACGTCCTGACTTTC
size: -; V: TRBV5-1; D: TRBD2; J: TRBJ2-3; CDR3: CASSLTSGPDTQYF; DNA: TGCGCCAGCAGCTTGACTAGCGGGCCAGATACGCAGTATTTT
size: -; V: TRBV29-1; D: -; J: TRBJ2-5; CDR3: CSVRVGSQETQYF; DNA: TGCAGCGTCCGCGTGGGGAGCCAAGAGACCCAGTACTTC
size: -; V: TRBV28; D: TRBD1; J: TRBJ2-7; CDR3: CASTSPGTGTYEQYF; DNA: TGTGCCAGCACCAGTCCCGGGACAGGAACCTACGAGCAGTACTTC
size: -; V: TRBV29-1; D: TRBD1; J: TRBJ1-1; CDR3: CSPRGREAFF; DNA: TGCAGCCCAAGGGGGCGGGAAGCTTTCTTT
size: -; V: TRBV6-1; D: TRBD1; J: TRBJ2-7; CDR3: CASSDGDRVYEQYF; DNA: TGTGCCAGCAGTGATGGAGACAGGGTCTACGAGCAGTACTTC
size: once; V: TRBV29-1; D: TRBD1; J: TRBJ2-2; CDR3: CSVRQGAGELFF; DNA: TGCAGCGTGCGACAGGGGGCCGGGGAGCTGTTTTTT
size: -; V: TRBV2; D: -; J: TRBJ1-4; CDR3: CASTPTNEKLFF; DNA: TGTGCCAGCACTCCGACTAATGAAAAACTGTTTTTT
size: -; V: TRBV19; D: -; J: TRBJ2-7; CDR3: CASSTGGYEQYF; DNA: TGTGCCAGTAGTACTGGGGGGTACGAGCAGTACTTC
size: -; V: TRBV6-1; D: -; J: TRBJ2-7; CDR3: CASTKGGTVSYEQYF; DNA: TGTGCCAGCACAAAAGGGGGGACGGTCTCCTACGAGCAGTACTTC
size: -; V: TRBV5-4; D: TRBD1; J: TRBJ2-5; CDR3: CASSLANRGPETQYF; DNA: TGTGCCAGCAGCTTGGCCAACAGGGGTCCAGAGACCCAGTACTTC
size: few; V: TRBV28; D: -; J: TRBJ1-2; CDR3: CASSSGGGAGGYTF; DNA: TGTGCCAGCAGTTCCGGCGGGGGAGCGGGCGGCTACACCTTC
size: -; V: TRBV5-1; D: -; J: TRBJ2-5; CDR3: CASSPAPGRHETQYF; DNA: TGCGCCAGCAGCCCGGCCCCAGGGAGGCACGAGACCCAGTACTTC
size: -; V: TRBV6-1; D: -; J: TRBJ2-3; CDR3: CASRDMISTDTQYF; DNA: TGTGCCAGCAGGGATATGATAAGCACAGATACGCAGTATTTT
size: -; V: TRBV5-1; D: -; J: TRBJ1-5; CDR3: CASSLNPQGSNQPQHF; DNA: TGCGCCAGCAGCTTAAATCCCCAGGGTAGCAATCAGCCCCAGCATTTT
size: once; V: TRBV19; D: -; J: TRBJ2-7; CDR3: CASSWSYEQYF; DNA: TGTGCCAGTAGTTGGTCCTACGAGCAGTACTTC
size: -; V: TRBV11-2; D: -; J: TRBJ1-4; CDR3: CASSLPTASNEKLFF; DNA: TGTGCCAGCAGCCTACCGACCGCGAGTAATGAAAAACTGTTTTTT
size: -; V: TRBV15; D: -; J: TRBJ2-5; CDR3: CATSYGGYQETQYF; DNA: TGTGCCACCAGCTACGGGGGATACCAAGAGACCCAGTACTTC
size: -; V: TRBV18; D: -; J: TRBJ2-2; CDR3: CASSPPPWGLTGELFF; DNA: TGTGCCAGCTCACCGCCTCCGTGGGGTTTAACCGGGGAGCTGTTTTTT
size: -; V: TRBV5-1; D: -; J: TRBJ1-1; CDR3: CASSPQGVNTEAFF; DNA: TGCGCCAGCAGCCCACAGGGCGTGAACACTGAAGCTTTCTTT
size: -; V: TRBV18; D: -; J: TRBJ2-7; CDR3: CASSPQAGGSYEQYF; DNA: TGTGCCAGCTCACCACAGGCTGGGGGCTCCTACGAGCAGTACTTC
size: -; V: TRBV15; D: -; J: TRBJ2-7; CDR3: CATSRDLDALEQYF; DNA: TGTGCCACCAGCAGGGACCTGGACGCCCTCGAGCAGTACTTC
size: -; V: TRBV7-8; D: -; J: TRBJ1-1; CDR3: CASSSTAGDTEAFF; DNA: TGTGCCAGCAGCTCGACGGCCGGGGACACTGAAGCTTTCTTT
size: once; V: TRBV9; D: TRBD2; J: TRBJ2-5; CDR3: CASSFERGYQETQYF; DNA: TGTGCCAGCAGCTTCGAGCGGGGGTACCAAGAGACCCAGTACTTC
size: -; V: TRBV30; D: TRBD1; J: TRBJ1-6; CDR3: CAWGQDNSPLHF; DNA: TGTGCCTGGGGACAGGATAATTCACCCCTCCACTTT
size: few; V: TRBV9; D: TRBD1; J: TRBJ1-2; CDR3: CASSPGQGSGYTF; DNA: TGTGCCAGCAGCCCGGGACAGGGAAGCGGCTACACCTTC
size: once; V: TRBV4-2; D: -; J: TRBJ2-4; CDR3: CASSQEEEPNIQYF; DNA: TGTGCCAGCAGCCAAGAGGAAGAGCCAAACATTCAGTACTTC
size: once; V: TRBV28; D: -; J: TRBJ2-7; CDR3: CASTSGVGGSYEQYF; DNA: TGTGCCAGCACCTCCGGAGTAGGTGGGTCCTACGAGCAGTACTTC
size: -; V: TRBV6-5; D: -; J: TRBJ1-3; CDR3: CASSYLDTIYF; DNA: TGTGCCAGCAGTTACCTGGACACCATATATTTT
size: once; V: TRBV11-2; D: -; J: TRBJ2-7; CDR3: CASSFTQYEQYF; DNA: TGTGCCAGCAGCTTTACACAGTACGAGCAGTACTTC
size: -; V: TRBV5-1; D: -; J: TRBJ1-3; CDR3: CASSLGQAAGNTIYF; DNA: TGCGCCAGCAGCTTGGGACAGGCTGCTGGAAACACCATATATTTT
size: -; V: TRBV6-6; D: -; J: TRBJ1-4; CDR3: CASRVPAGGEKLFF; DNA: TGTGCCAGCAGGGTCCCGGCGGGGGGTGAAAAACTGTTTTTT